These 3 T cell receptor beta chains were sequenced from one sample in a study of shared clonotypes between healthy human individuals. Sequencing was performed with immunoSEQ multiplex PCR; in TCRdb, only in-frame clones are kept and a portion is missing. The sample lists 2 million to 3 million clones; under 95% were seen once. Sequenced input: naive CD4+ T cells from PBMCs. Subset in this sample: CD45RA+ positively selected. These receptors came from a man aged 18 to 30 in good health. Some clones in this sample may be carry-over from other donors' samples.

The chain combines TRBV5-1 with TRBJ2-7; 9 bases fit TRBD1. The CDR3 runs 15 residues. The germline V gene encodes CDR1 SGHRS and CDR2 YFSETQ. Trimming removed 5 bases from V and 4 bases from J; junction bases left unmatched: 10. This chain's CDR3 is CASSGRTGASYEQYF. As DNA, the CDR3 is TGCGCCAGCAGTGGGCGGACAGGGGCCTCATACGAGCAGTACTTC.

This clone showed up just once. This chain connects TRBV23-1 to TRBJ1-5, with D maybe TRBD1 (5 bases). TRBV23-1 qualifies as an ORF whose function is uncertain. The germline V and J ends were trimmed by 2 bases and 3 bases, with 14 bases remaining between them. CDR3 length: 16 amino acids. CDR3 residues: CASSQAATAYNQPQHF. CDR3 sequence (DNA): TGCGCCAGCAGTCAAGCGGCGACAGCCTACAATCAGCCCCAGCATTTT.

The chain combines TRBV28 with TRBJ2-4; TRBD1 aligns across 9 bases. Germline assignment: CDR1 MDHEN and CDR2 SYDVKM. V lost 5 bases, J lost 9 bases, and 5 bases stayed unmatched. The CDR3 loop spans 13 amino acids. CDR3 protein: CASSTQGAFIQYF. The CDR3 DNA reads as TGTGCCAGCAGTACACAGGGGGCTTTCATTCAGTACTTC. The variable domain in full, completed from reference TRBV28 and TRBJ2-4, reads DVKVTQSSRYLVKRTGEKVFLECVQDMDHENMFWYRQDPGLGLRLIYFSYDVKMKEKGDIPEGYSVSREKKERFSLILESASTNQTSMYLCASSTQGAFIQYFGAGTRLSVL.